This passage covers 23 T cell receptor beta chains from one sample sequenced in a study of T cell changes during pregnancy in multiple sclerosis. Method: immunoSEQ multiplex PCR; TCRdb's copy keeps in-frame clones and lacks some. The table has tens of thousands of clones, about 92% seen once. Material: peripheral blood, obtained in the second trimester of pregnancy. The receptor set was obtained from a female donor with multiple sclerosis, enrolled in a pregnancy study.

V usage is TRBV10-3 and J usage is TRBJ2-5; 9 bases line up with TRBD1. Germline CDR1 is ENHRY and CDR2 is SYGVKD. V trimming: 2 bases; J trimming: 6 bases; junction bases outside the gene matches: 13. This CDR3 has 17 residues. CDR3 sequence (DNA): TGTGCCATCAGTGAGCCTCCCGACAGGGGGGCTAGGAAGACCCAGTACTTC. This sequence encodes CAISEPPDRGARKTQYF.

The genes are TRBV27 and TRBJ2-5; D is unclear. Looked up from germline, CDR1 is MNHEY and CDR2 is SMNVEV (reference sequence). Trimming removed 5 bases at V and 2 bases at J, with 9 bases between. The CDR3 runs to 13 residues. The CDR3 is CASSHGFQETQYF. CDR3 DNA: TGTGCCAGCAGTCACGGTTTTCAAGAGACCCAGTACTTC.

This clone was observed a single time. CDR3 protein: CASSLFLAGRTGELFF. CDR3 coding DNA: TGCGCCAGCAGCTTGTTCCTAGCGGGAAGGACCGGGGAGCTGTTTTTT. The J gene is TRBJ2-2, the V gene TRBV5-1; TRBD2 agrees at 9 bases. Per the germline V gene, CDR1 is SGHRS and CDR2 is YFSETQ. J was trimmed by 5 bases and V by 1 base; bases with no gene match: 6. CDR3 length: 16 amino acids.

The V gene is TRBV30, the J gene TRBJ1-5; 9 nucleotides line up with TRBD1. Germline trimming cut 5 bases from V and 2 bases from J; bases unmatched to any gene: 7. The length of the CDR3 is 15 residues. Germline CDR1 is GTSNPN and CDR2 is SVGIG (reference sequence). DNA for the CDR3: TGTGCCTGGGGAACAGGGGGCGCCGGCAATCAGCCCCAGCATTTT. Protein sequence: CAWGTGGAGNQPQHF.

The chain uses TRBV10-3 and TRBJ2-5; D is unresolved. CDR3 length: 13 amino acids. V dropped 4 bases and J dropped 0 bases, with 6 bases sitting between them. CDR1 is ENHRY, CDR2 SYGVKD, per germline. The CDR3 reads CAISGQNQETQYF. The CDR3 nucleotides are TGTGCCATCAGTGGGCAGAACCAAGAGACCCAGTACTTC.

J is TRBJ2-5 and V is TRBV7-2; TRBD1 matches at 7 bases. Germline trimming cut 3 bases from V and 0 bases from J; bases unmatched to any gene: 4. CDR3 length: 15 amino acids. Germline loops: CDR1 SGHTA, CDR2 FQGNSA. Here the CDR3 reads CASSLNRGNQETQYF. The CDR3 nucleotides read TGTGCCAGCAGCTTGAACAGGGGTAACCAAGAGACCCAGTACTTC.

This chain joins TRBV13 and TRBJ2-2, with TRBD2 as a possible D gene (6 bases). CDR3 length: 16 residues. Trimming removed 5 bases at V and 0 bases at J, with 13 bases between. Germline V gene lookup returns CDR1 PRHDT and CDR2 FYEKMQ (reference sequence). The CDR3 DNA follows: TGTGCCAGCAGCCCACCCGGGACTTCGAACACCGGGGAGCTGTTTTTT. It translates to CASSPPGTSNTGELFF.

The chain employs TRBV5-5 and TRBJ2-7; 7 bases align to TRBD2. J gave up 0 bases and V 0 bases, and 9 bases lay outside the gene matches. This CDR3 is 17 amino acids long. In germline, CDR1 is SGHKS, CDR2 YYEKEE (reference sequence). The CDR3 region is CASSLAGASGSSYEQYF. The CDR3 DNA sequence: TGTGCCAGCAGCTTGGCCGGGGCTAGCGGAAGCTCCTACGAGCAGTACTTC. The entire variable domain, with the rest obtained from reference TRBV5-5 and TRBJ2-7, is as follows: DAGVTQSPTHLIKTRGQQVTLRCSPISGHKSVSWYQQVLGQGPQFIFQYYEKEERGRGNFPDRFSARQFPNYSSELNVNALLLGDSALYLCASSLAGASGSSYEQYFGPGTRLTVT.

The V and J genes are TRBV5-4 and TRBJ2-2; 7 nucleotides align to TRBD2. CDR1 SGHNT and CDR2 YYREEE come from the germline V gene (reference sequence). The CDR3 covers 16 residues. The V and J ends lost 4 bases and 1 base, in that order; junction bases with no gene match: 7. The CDR3 is CASSPQTSKNTGELFF. The CDR3, as DNA: TGTGCCAGCAGCCCCCAGACTAGCAAGAACACCGGGGAGCTGTTTTTT.

V is TRBV30 and J is TRBJ1-2, with 8 bases that match TRBD1. Germline V gene sequence: CDR1 GTSNPN, CDR2 SVGIG (reference sequence). The V gene end was trimmed by 4 bases and the J gene end by 2 bases; junction bases not matched to a gene: 6. The CDR3 consists of 14 residues. For the CDR3, the DNA is TGTGCCTGGAAACGGGGACAGGAGAACTATGGCTACACCTTC. It codes for CAWKRGQENYGYTF. The whole variable domain, remainder taken from reference TRBV30 and TRBJ1-2, is SQTIHQWPATLVQPVGSPLSLECTVEGTSNPNLYWYRQAAGRGLQLLFYSVGIGQISSEVPQNLSASRPQDRQFILSSKKLLLSDSGFYLCAWKRGQENYGYTFGSGTRLTVV.

The genes are TRBV13 and TRBJ2-5, with 12 nucleotides matching TRBD2. Germline-derived CDR1 and CDR2 are PRHDT and FYEKMQ (reference sequence). Trimming cost V 5 bases and J 1 base; bases outside gene matches: 5. CDR3 length equals 16 residues. CDR3 bases: TGTGCCAGCAGCAGGGGACTAGCGGGTTTCCAAGAGACCCAGTACTTC. The encoded protein is CASSRGLAGFQETQYF.

This clone was found once. J is TRBJ2-3 and V is TRBV15; maybe TRBD1 (6 bases). The germline V gene encodes CDR1 LNHNV and CDR2 YYDKDF (reference sequence). This CDR3 has 12 residues. V lost 0 bases to trimming and J lost 8 bases, with 6 bases between them. CDR3 loop: CATSRDRGTQYF. CDR3 coding DNA: TGTGCCACCAGCAGAGACAGGGGTACGCAGTATTTT.

V gene TRBV19 combines with J gene TRBJ1-6; D is unresolved. Germline-derived CDR1 and CDR2 are LNHDA and SQIVND (reference sequence). The V end was cut by 0 bases, the J end by 6 bases, with 12 bases between. The CDR3 is 16 amino acids. CDR3 nucleotides: TGTGCCAGTAGTATAGAATTTCATCCATTTAATTCACCCCTCCACTTT. Encoded protein: CASSIEFHPFNSPLHF.

V is TRBV9 and J is TRBJ2-3; TRBD2 might be the D (5 bases). Germline V gives CDR1 SGDLS, CDR2 YYNGEE. Trimming left V 5 bases short and J 2 bases short, with 9 bases between. This CDR3 is 13 amino acids long. Here the CDR3 DNA reads TGTGCCAGCAGGGGAGTAGACACAGATACGCAGTATTTT. Its protein product is CASRGVDTDTQYF. Using reference TRBV9 and TRBJ2-3 for the parts outside the CDR3, the full variable domain is DSGVTQTPKHLITATGQRVTLRCSPRSGDLSVYWYQQSLDQGLQFLIQYYNGEERAKGNILERFSAQQFPDLHSELNLSSLELGDSALYFCASRGVDTDTQYFGPGTRLTVL.

The chain has TRBV29-1 and TRBJ2-1; a weak D match, TRBD2 (5 bases). This CDR3 is 13 amino acids long. V was cut by 6 bases and J by 6 bases, with 15 bases left in between. Per the germline V gene, CDR1 is SQVTM and CDR2 is ANQGSEA. CDR3 residues: CSVAVGISNEQFF. In DNA form, the CDR3 reads TGCAGCGTCGCCGTCGGGATAAGCAATGAGCAGTTCTTC.

This clone was detected only once. The V call is TRBV13, the J call TRBJ1-1; tentative D call: TRBD1 (6 bases). The CDR3 consists of 14 residues. CDR1 is PRHDT, CDR2 FYEKMQ, per germline (reference sequence). Trimming removed 6 bases from V and 5 bases from J, with 16 bases in between. The CDR3 loop reads CASRGGGRSTEAFF. The CDR3 nucleotides read TGTGCCAGCAGAGGGGGGGGGAGGAGTACTGAAGCTTTCTTT.

V usage is TRBV10-3 and J usage is TRBJ1-6, with 8 bases aligning to TRBD1. With 4 bases clipped from V and 7 bases from J, the junction kept 3 bases outside the gene matches. The CDR3 runs to 14 residues. CDR1 and CDR2 (germline): ENHRY, SYGVKD. The CDR3 protein is CAISATGENSPLHF. The CDR3 nucleotides read TGTGCCATCAGTGCGACAGGGGAAAATTCACCCCTCCACTTT.

The rearrangement joins TRBV5-1 to TRBJ1-2; D not resolved. Trimming took 0 bases from V and 6 from J, leaving 21 bases between them. CDR3 length: 17 amino acids. CDR1 is SGHRS and CDR2 is YFSETQ in the germline V gene. The CDR3, as DNA: TGCGCCAGCAGCTTGGCCAGCGGTAGGGTTTCGACGAATGGCTACACCTTC. It encodes CASSLASGRVSTNGYTF.

CDR3 DNA sequence: TGCGCCAGCAGCTTTGAGGGCGAGCAGTACTTC. Translation: CASSFEGEQYF. V is TRBV5-1 and J is TRBJ2-7, with D perhaps matching TRBD2 (5 bases). The CDR3 consists of 11 residues. The germline V and J ends were trimmed by 2 bases and 6 bases, with 6 bases remaining between them. Germline CDR1 SGHRS, CDR2 YFSETQ.

This chain connects TRBV5-6 to TRBJ1-1; TRBD1 aligns across 10 bases. The V gene's germline CDR1 is SGHDT and CDR2 YYEEEE. V lost 3 bases and J lost 5; bases outside the gene matches: 4. This CDR3 contains 14 residues. CDR3 protein: CASSWGTGVTEAFF. The CDR3 region has the DNA TGTGCCAGCAGCTGGGGGACAGGGGTGACTGAAGCTTTCTTT. Filled out from reference TRBV5-6 and TRBJ1-1, the complete variable domain reads DAGVTQSPTHLIKTRGQQVTLRCSPKSGHDTVSWYQQALGQGPQFIFQYYEEEERQRGNFPDRFSGHQFPNYSSELNVNALLLGDSALYLCASSWGTGVTEAFFGQGTRLTVV.

This chain uses TRBV5-6 with TRBJ1-2; no clear D. V gave up 2 bases and J gave up 4 bases, with 18 bases separating them. The germline V gene has CDR1 SGHDT and CDR2 YYEEEE. This CDR3 has 16 residues. CDR3 coding DNA: TGTGCCAGCAGCTTAGGCCCCATTGCGGGAGGCTATGGCTACACCTTC. Residues: CASSLGPIAGGYGYTF.

This chain links TRBV19 with TRBJ1-2; no clear D gene. The CDR3 runs to 13 residues. V lost 5 bases and J 9 bases, leaving 16 bases between the germline ends. Germline loops: CDR1 LNHDA, CDR2 SQIVND (reference sequence). The CDR3 nucleotides read TGTGCCAGTAGTTTGCTTGCTGATACTAGCTACACCTTC. Its protein product is CASSLLADTSYTF.

The chain couples TRBV2 to TRBJ2-1, with D perhaps matching TRBD2 (6 bases). The V end was cut by 5 bases, the J end by 6 bases, with 14 bases between. This CDR3 comprises 14 residues. Germline lookup yields CDR1 SNHLY and CDR2 FYNNEI. The chain's CDR3 is CASSLAGGSNEQFF. CDR3 coding DNA: TGTGCCAGCAGTCTCGCCGGGGGAAGCAATGAGCAGTTCTTC. Full variable domain (outside the CDR3, taken from reference TRBV2 and TRBJ2-1): EPEVTQTPSHQVTQMGQEVILRCVPISNHLYFYWYRQILGQKVEFLVSFYNNEISEKSEIFDDQFSVERPDGSNFTLKIRSTKLEDSAMYFCASSLAGGSNEQFFGPGTRLTVL.